This T cell receptor (beta chain) originates from a study of CD8 T cells in ankylosing spondylitis. Findings and limits, study-wide: Reportedly, significant enrichment of disease-linked clones occurred in matched ankylosing spondylitis synovial fluid. A motif in TCR beta, a set of eight highly homologous variants, appeared characteristic of ankylosing spondylitis blood.

In TCRdb, the 5' RACE reads were re-called with MiXCR into one record per CDR3 protein. The data hold roughly 700,000 distinct CDR3 sequences, with under 20% observed a single time. In germline, CDR1 is SGHRS, CDR2 YFSETQ. Deletions cut 2 bases from V and 0 bases from J, with 11 bases between. This CDR3 contains 16 residues. This clonotype was seen more than once but under ten times. Its antigen remains unidentified. The chain joins TRBV5-1 to TRBJ1-4; D might be TRBD1 (5 bases). The clonotype originates from a male donor with ankylosing spondylitis. Sequencing was performed on blood, either unsorted or a sorted T cell fraction (not recorded which). The DNA for the CDR3 is TGCGCCAGCAGCTTCAATGGGGGTACAACTAATGAAAAACTGTTTTTT. This encodes CASSFNGGTTNEKLFF. Full variable domain (missing parts from reference TRBV5-1 and TRBJ1-4): KAGVTQTPRYLIKTRGQQVTLSCSPISGHRSVSWYQQTPGQGLQFLFEYFSETQRNKGNFPGRFSGRQFSNSRSEMNVSTLELGDSALYLCASSFNGGTTNEKLFFGSGTQLSVL.